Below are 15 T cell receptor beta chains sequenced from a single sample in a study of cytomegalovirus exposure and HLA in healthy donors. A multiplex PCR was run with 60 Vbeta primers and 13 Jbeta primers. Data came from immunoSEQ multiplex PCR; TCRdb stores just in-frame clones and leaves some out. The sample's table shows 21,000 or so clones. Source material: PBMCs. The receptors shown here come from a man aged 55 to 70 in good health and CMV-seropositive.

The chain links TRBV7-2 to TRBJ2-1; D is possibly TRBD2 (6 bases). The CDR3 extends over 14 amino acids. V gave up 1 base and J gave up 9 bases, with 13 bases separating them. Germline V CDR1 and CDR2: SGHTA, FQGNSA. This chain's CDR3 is CASSLGRGISEQFF. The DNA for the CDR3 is TGTGCCAGCAGCTTAGGGCGCGGGATCTCTGAGCAGTTCTTC.

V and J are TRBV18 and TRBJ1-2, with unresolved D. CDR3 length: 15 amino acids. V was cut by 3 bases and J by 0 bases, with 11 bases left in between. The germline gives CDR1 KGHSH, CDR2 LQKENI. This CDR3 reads CASSPSRQANYGYTF. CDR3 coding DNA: TGTGCCAGCTCACCGTCGCGGCAAGCTAACTATGGCTACACCTTC.

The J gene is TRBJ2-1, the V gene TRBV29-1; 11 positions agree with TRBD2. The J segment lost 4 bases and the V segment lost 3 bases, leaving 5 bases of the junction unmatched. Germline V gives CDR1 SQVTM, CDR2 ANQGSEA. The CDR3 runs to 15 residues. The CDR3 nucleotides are TGCAGCGTTGAGGGGAGGACTAGCGGGTACAATGAGCAGTTCTTC. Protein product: CSVEGRTSGYNEQFF.

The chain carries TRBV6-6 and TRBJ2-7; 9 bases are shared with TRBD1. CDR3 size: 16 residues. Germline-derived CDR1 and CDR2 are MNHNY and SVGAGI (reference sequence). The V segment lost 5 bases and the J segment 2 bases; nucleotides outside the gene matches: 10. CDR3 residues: CASSTSSQGAPYEQYF. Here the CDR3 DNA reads TGTGCCAGCAGTACCTCTTCACAGGGGGCGCCCTACGAGCAGTACTTC.

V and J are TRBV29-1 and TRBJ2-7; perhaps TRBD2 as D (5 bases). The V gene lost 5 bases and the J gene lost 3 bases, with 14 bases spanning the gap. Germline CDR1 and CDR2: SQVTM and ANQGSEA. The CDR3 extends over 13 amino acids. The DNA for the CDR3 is TGCAGCGTTCGGAGGCAGGAGAACTACGAGCAGTACTTC. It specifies CSVRRQENYEQYF.

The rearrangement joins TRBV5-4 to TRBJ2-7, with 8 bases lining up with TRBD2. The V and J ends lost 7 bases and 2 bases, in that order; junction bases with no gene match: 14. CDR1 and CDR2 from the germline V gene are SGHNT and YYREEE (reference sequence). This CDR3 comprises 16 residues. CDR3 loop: CASGLGGGGTTYEQYF. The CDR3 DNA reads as TGTGCCAGCGGTCTGGGCGGCGGGGGGACTACCTACGAGCAGTACTTC. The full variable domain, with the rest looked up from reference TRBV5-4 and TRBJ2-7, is ETGVTQSPTHLIKTRGQQVTLRCSSQSGHNTVSWYQQALGQGPQFIFQYYREEENGRGNFPPRFSGLQFPNYSSELNVNALELDDSALYLCASGLGGGGTTYEQYFGPGTRLTVT.

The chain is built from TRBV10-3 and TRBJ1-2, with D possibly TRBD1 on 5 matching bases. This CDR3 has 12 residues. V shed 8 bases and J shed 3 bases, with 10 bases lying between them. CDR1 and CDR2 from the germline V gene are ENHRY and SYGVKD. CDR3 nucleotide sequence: TGTGCCATCCAGGGTTCGGACTATGGCTACACCTTC. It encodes CAIQGSDYGYTF.

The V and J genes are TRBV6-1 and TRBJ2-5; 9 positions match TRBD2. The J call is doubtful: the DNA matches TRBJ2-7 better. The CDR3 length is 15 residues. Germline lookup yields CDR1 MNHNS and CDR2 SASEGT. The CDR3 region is CASSEGSGSSYEQYF. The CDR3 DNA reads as TGTGCCAGCAGTGAGGGTAGCGGGAGCTCCTACGAGCAGTACTTC.

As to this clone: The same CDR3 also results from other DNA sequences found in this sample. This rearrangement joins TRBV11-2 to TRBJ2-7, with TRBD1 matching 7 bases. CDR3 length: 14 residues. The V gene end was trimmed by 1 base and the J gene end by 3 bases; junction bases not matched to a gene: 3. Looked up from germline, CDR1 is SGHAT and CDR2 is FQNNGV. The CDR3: CASSLVTGDYEQYF. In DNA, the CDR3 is TGTGCCAGCAGCTTAGTAACAGGGGACTACGAGCAGTACTTC.

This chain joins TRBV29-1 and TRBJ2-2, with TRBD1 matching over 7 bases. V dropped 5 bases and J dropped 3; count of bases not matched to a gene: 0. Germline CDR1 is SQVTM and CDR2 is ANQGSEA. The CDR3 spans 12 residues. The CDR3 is CSVQGDTGELFF. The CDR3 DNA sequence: TGCAGCGTTCAGGGGGACACCGGGGAGCTGTTTTTT.

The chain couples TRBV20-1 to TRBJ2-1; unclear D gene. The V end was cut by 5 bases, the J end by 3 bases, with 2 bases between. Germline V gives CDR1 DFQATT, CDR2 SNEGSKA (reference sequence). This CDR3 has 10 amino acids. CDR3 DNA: TGCAGTGCTCGCTACAATGAGCAGTTCTTC. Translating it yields CSARYNEQFF.

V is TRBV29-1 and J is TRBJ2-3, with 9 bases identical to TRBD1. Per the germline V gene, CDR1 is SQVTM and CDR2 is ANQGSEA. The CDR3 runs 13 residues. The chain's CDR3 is CSQRDRVTDTQYF. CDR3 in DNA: TGCAGTCAACGGGACAGGGTTACAGATACGCAGTATTTT.

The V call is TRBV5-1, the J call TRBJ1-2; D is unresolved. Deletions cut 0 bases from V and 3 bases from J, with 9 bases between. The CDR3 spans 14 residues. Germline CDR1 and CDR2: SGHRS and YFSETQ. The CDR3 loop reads CASSLDDTYYGYTF. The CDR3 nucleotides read TGCGCCAGCAGCTTGGACGACACCTACTATGGCTACACCTTC.

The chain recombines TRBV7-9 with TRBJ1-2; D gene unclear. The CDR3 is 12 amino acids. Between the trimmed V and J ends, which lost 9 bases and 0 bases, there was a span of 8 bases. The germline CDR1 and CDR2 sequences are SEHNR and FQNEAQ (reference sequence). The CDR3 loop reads CASSDPNYGYTF. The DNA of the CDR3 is TGTGCCAGTTCAGATCCTAACTATGGCTACACCTTC.

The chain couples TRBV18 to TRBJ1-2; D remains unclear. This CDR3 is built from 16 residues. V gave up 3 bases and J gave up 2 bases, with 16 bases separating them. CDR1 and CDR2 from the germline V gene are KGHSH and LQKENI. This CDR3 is CASSPGLGRSNYGYTF. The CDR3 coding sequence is TGTGCCAGCTCACCCGGCCTGGGGAGAAGCAACTATGGCTACACCTTC.